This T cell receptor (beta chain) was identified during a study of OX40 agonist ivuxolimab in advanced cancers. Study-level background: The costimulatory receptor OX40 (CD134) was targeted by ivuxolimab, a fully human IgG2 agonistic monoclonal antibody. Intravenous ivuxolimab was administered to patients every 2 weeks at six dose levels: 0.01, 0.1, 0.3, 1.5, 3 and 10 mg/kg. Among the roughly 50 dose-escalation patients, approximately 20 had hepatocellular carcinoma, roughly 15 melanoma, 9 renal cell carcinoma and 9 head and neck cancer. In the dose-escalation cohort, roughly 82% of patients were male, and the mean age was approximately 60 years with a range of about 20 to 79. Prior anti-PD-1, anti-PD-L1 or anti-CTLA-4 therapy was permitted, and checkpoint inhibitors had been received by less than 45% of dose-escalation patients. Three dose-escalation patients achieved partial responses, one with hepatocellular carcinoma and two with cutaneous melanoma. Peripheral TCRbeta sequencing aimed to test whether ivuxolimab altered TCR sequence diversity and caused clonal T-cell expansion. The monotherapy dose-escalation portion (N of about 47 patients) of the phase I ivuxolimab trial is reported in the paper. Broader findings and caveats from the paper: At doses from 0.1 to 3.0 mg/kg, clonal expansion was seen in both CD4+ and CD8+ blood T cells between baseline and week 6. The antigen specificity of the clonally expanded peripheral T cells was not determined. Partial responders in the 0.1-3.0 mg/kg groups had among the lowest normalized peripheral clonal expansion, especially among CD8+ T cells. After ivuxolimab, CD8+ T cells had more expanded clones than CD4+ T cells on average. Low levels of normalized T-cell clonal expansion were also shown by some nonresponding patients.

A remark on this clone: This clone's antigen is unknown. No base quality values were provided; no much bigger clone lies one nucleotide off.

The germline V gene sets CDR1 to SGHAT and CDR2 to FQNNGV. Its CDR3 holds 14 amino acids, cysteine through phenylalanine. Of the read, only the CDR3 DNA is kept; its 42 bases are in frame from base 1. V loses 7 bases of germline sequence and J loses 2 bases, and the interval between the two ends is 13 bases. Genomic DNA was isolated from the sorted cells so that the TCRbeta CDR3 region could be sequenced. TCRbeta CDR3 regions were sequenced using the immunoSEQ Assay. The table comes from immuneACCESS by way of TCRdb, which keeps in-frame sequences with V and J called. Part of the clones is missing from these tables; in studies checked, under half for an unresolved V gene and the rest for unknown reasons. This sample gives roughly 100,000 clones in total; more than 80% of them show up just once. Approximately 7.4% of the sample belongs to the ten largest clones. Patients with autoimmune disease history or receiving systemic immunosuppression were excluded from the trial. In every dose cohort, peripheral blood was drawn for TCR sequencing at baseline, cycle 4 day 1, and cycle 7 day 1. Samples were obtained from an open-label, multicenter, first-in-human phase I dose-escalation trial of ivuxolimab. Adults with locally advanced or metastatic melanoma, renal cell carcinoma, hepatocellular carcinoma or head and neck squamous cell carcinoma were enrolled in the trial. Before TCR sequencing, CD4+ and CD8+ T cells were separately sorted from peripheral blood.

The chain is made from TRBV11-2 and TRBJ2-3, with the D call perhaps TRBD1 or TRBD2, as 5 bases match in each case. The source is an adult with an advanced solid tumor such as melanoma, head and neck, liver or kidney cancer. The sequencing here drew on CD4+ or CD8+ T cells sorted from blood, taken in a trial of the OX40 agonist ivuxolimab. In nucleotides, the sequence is TGTGCCAGCACGAGAGGGGCAGTCACAGATACGCAGTATTTT. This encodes CASTRGAVTDTQYF.